This TCR beta chain was profiled in a study of T cells in Graves' hyperthyroidism and ophthalmopathy. Broader study findings: In blood, most of the thyroid clonotypes expanded above 0.001 were also present.

Diagnoses were established using clinical symptoms, serum thyroxine and TRAb, thyroid ultrasound and orbital computed tomography. Points on this clonotype: Its target is not known.

J was trimmed by 4 bases and V by 2 bases; bases with no gene match: 6. This CDR3 has 16 amino acids. RNA transcripts yielded amplified TCR beta CDR3 regions. The study used the HTBI primer set for a first-round RT-PCR of the TCR CDR3. TCRdb ran MiXCR on the multiplex PCR reads and lists one entry per CDR3 protein. The top ten clones hold 11% of a sample with roughly 520,000 distinct CDR3 sequences, about 24% of them seen once. Source material: blood. The TCR originated in a woman aged 25 to 39 with Graves' ophthalmopathy. V is TRBV12-3 or TRBV12-4 and J is TRBJ2-7; 12 bases agree with TRBD2. This CDR3 is CASSLLAGGTVYEQYF. The CDR3 nucleotides are TGTGCCAGCAGTTTACTAGCGGGGGGGACTGTGTACGAGCAGTACTTC.